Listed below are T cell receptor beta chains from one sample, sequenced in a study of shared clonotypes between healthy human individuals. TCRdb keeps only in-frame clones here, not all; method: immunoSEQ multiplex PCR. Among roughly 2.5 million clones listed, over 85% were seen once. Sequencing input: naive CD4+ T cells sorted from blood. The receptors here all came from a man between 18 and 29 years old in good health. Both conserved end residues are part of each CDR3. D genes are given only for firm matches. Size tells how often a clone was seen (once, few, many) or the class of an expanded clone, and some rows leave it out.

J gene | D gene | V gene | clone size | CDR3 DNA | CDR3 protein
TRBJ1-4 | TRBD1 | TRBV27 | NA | TGTGCCAGCAGTTTGCAGGGGGTTGAAAAACTGTTTTTT | CASSLQGVEKLFF
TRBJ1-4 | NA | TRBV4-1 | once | TGCGCCAGCAGCCAAGGCGACACCCAGGGCAAGAAACTGTTTTTT | CASSQGDTQGKKLFF
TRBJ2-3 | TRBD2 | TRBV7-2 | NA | TGTGCCAGCAGCCTCGGGACTAGCGGGTGGCCCCTAAGCACAGATACGCAGTATTTT | CASSLGTSGWPLSTDTQYF
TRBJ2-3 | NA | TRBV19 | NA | TGTGCCAGTAGTCGCTTTGGGAGGACAGATACGCAGTATTTT | CASSRFGRTDTQYF
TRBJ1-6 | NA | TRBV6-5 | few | TGTGCCAGCAGCTCCAGGGACAATTCACCCCTCCACTTT | CASSSRDNSPLHF
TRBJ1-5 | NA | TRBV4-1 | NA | TGCGCCAGCAGCCAAGAGGGCAGGGGCGAAAATCAGCCCCAGCATTTT | CASSQEGRGENQPQHF
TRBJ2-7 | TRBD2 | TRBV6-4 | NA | TGTGCCAGCACCAGGGGACTAGCGGGAGGAGTTACCCACGAGCAGTACTTC | CASTRGLAGGVTHEQYF
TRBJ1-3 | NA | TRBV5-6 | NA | TGTGCCAGCAGCCGCCGGACCTCTGGAAACACCATATATTTT | CASSRRTSGNTIYF
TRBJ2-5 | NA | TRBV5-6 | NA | TGTGCCAGCAGCTTGCTTGGGGCAGGTCGACAAGAGACCCAGTACTTC | CASSLLGAGRQETQYF
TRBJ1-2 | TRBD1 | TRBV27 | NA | TGTGCCAGCAGTTCCCGACAGGGCGGCTACACCTTC | CASSSRQGGYTF
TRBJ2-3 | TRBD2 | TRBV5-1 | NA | TGCGCCAGCAGCTTGACCCTTACGGGGGGGACGAGCACAGATACGCAGTATTTT | CASSLTLTGGTSTDTQYF
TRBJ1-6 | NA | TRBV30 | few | TGTGCCTGGAAAACCCCGGGAGGCGATTCACCCCTCCACTTT | CAWKTPGGDSPLHF
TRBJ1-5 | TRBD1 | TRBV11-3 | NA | TGTGCCAGCAGCTTAGATTCTTGGCAGGGGGGCAATCAGCCCCAGCATTTT | CASSLDSWQGGNQPQHF
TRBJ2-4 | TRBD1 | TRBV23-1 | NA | TGCGCCAGCAGCCGGACAGGGGACAAAAACATTCAGTACTTC | CASSRTGDKNIQYF
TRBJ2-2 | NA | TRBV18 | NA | TGTGCCAGCTCACGGCCCGGGGGTTTGACCGGGGAGCTGTTTTTT | CASSRPGGLTGELFF
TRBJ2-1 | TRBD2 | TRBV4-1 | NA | TGCGCCAGCAGCCCAACTAGCGGGGGGAACTACAATGAGCAGTTCTTC | CASSPTSGGNYNEQFF
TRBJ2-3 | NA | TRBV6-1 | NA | TGTGCCAGCAGTGAAGGTGGCAGGGGGGGCACAGATACGCAGTATTTT | CASSEGGRGGTDTQYF
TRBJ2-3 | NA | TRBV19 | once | TGTGCCAGTAGACCACTCGTGAGCACAGATACGCAGTATTTT | CASRPLVSTDTQYF
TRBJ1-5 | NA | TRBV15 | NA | TGTGCCACAACCAAGTGGGGGGGAGGTAGCAGTCAGCCCCAGCATTTT | CATTKWGGGSSQPQHF
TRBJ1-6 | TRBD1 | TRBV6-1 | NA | TGTGCCAGCGGGACAGGATATAATTCACCCCTCCACTTT | CASGTGYNSPLHF
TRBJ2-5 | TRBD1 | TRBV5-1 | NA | TGCGCCAGCAGCGCCTCGGGACAGGGGGCAGGAGAGACCCAGTACTTC | CASSASGQGAGETQYF
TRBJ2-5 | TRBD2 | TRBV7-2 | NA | TGTGCCAGCAGCTTAGTGTCCGGAAGCGGGAAAGAGACCCAGTACTTC | CASSLVSGSGKETQYF
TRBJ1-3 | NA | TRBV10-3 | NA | TGTGCCATCAGGTCACAGGGTTTTTCTGGAAACACCATATATTTT | CAIRSQGFSGNTIYF
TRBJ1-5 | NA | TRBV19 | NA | TGTGCCAGTAGGAATACAGACAATCAGCCCCAGCATTTT | CASRNTDNQPQHF
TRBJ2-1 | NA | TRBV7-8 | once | TGTGCGACCGGTAGCCCCTCCTACAATGAGCAGTTCTTC | CATGSPSYNEQFF
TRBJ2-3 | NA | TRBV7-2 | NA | TGTGCCAGCAGCATCCAGTTGGGGGACGGTACGCAGTATTTT | CASSIQLGDGTQYF
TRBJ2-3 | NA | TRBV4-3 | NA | TGCGCCAGCAGCCAAGAGCCGGGCTACACAGATACGCAGTATTTT | CASSQEPGYTDTQYF